The T cell receptor (beta chain) described here comes from a study of immune heterogeneity within non-small cell lung tumors. Study-level points and caveats: High-frequency T-cell receptor beta clonotypes differed largely between individual patients.

Amplifying TCR beta CDR3 involved multiplex PCR carried out with 32 V and 13 J primers. A single record per CDR3 protein comes from TCRdb applying MiXCR to the multiplex PCR reads. The sample lists 9,500 to 11,000 distinct CDR3 sequences; about 26% were seen once. Bulk tumor genomic DNA constituted the template, at around 600 ng per sample. During surgery, several far-apart biopsies were obtained from every primary tumor. The study cohort was described as untreated, and its members had newly diagnosed non-small cell lung cancer. They went on to have curative surgery. Trimming removed 4 bases at V and 0 bases at J, with 25 bases between. The CDR3 contains 19 residues. Germline CDR1 SGHDT, CDR2 YYEEEE. This clonotype was seen repeatedly, ten times or more. Its cognate antigen is unknown.

This receptor was taken from a woman aged 45 to 65 with non-small cell lung cancer. Sequenced material: lung tumor tissue. This chain links TRBV5-6 with TRBJ1-1; D not resolved. The CDR3 nucleotides are TGTGCCAGCAGCACGGTTCTGGTGGGCCGTTCCGACCTGAACACTGAAGCTTTCTTT. It codes for CASSTVLVGRSDLNTEAFF.